A single sample gave rise to the 4 T cell receptor beta chains below, sequenced in a study of Ad26.COV2.S vaccination and SARS-CoV-2 variants (dated by TCRdb to about 2021). The protocol used for the library was the immunoSEQ multiplex PCR assay. TCRdb took this table from immuneACCESS and kept in-frame rearrangements with V and J called. Such tables lack part of the clones; where checked against another copy, unresolved V genes explain under half of the gap, and the rest is unexplained. Present in this sample are hundreds of thousands of clones, around 90% of which were seen just once. Clones ranked in the top ten supply around 1.4% of the sample. The treatment or condition label on this specimen signifies: 15 to 20 received Ad26.COV2.S at low or high dose, single or two shots; about 5 received placebo; per-sample allocation not given. For vaccine and placebo recipients, repertoires were sequenced using samples collected on day 63 after the first injection.

The source material was peripheral blood, sampled in a trial of Ad26.COV2.S vaccine versus placebo. The receptors were gathered from a person between 18 and 65 years old who received the Ad26.COV2.S COVID-19 vaccine or a placebo.

The chain recombines TRBV7-9 with TRBJ2-5, with 10 bases matching TRBD2. This CDR3 has 16 amino acids. From germline, CDR1 is SEHNR and CDR2 FQNEAQ (reference sequence). The V gene end was trimmed by 1 base and the J gene end by 5 bases; junction bases not matched to a gene: 7. The CDR3 DNA is TGTGCCAGCAGCTTAGACGACCTAGCGGGAGTCGAGACCCAGTACTTC. It yields the protein CASSLDDLAGVETQYF.

The V gene is TRBV5-6, the J gene TRBJ2-7; the D gene is possibly TRBD1 (6 bases). Trimming pared 3 bases from V and 4 bases from J, leaving 17 bases between. This CDR3 spans 15 amino acids. Germline values: CDR1 SGHDT, CDR2 YYEEEE. CDR3 in DNA: TGTGCCAGCAGCTCGGTCGGAGGACAGAGTTACGAGCAGTACTTC. It encodes CASSSVGGQSYEQYF.

V is TRBV3-1 (or the pseudogene TRBV3-2) and J is TRBJ1-6, with 7 bases that match TRBD1. The length of the CDR3 is 15 residues. CDR1 LGHDT and CDR2 YNNKEL come from the germline V gene (reference sequence). V lost 4 bases, J lost 11 bases, and 11 bases stayed unmatched. CDR3 nucleotides: TGTGCCAGCAGCCCCCTGGGCCAGGGGGTTGCACCCCTCCACTTT. This gives the protein CASSPLGQGVAPLHF.

The count of this clone is one. The CDR3 reads CASSASANYGYTF. Here the CDR3 DNA reads TGCGCCAGCAGCGCATCGGCTAACTATGGCTACACCTTC. The V call is TRBV10-1, the J call TRBJ1-2; D is uncertain. Germline loops: CDR1 WNHNN, CDR2 SYGVQD (reference sequence). Deletions cut 6 bases from V and 0 bases from J, with 8 bases between. This CDR3 is 13 amino acids long.